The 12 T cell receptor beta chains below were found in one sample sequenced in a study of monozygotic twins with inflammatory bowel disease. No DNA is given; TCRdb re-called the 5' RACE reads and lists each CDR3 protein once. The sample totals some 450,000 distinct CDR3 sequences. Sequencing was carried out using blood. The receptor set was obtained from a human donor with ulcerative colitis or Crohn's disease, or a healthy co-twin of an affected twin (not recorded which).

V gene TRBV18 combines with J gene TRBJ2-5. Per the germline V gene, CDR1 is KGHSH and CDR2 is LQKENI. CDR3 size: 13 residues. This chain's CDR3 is CASSPQTPETQYF.

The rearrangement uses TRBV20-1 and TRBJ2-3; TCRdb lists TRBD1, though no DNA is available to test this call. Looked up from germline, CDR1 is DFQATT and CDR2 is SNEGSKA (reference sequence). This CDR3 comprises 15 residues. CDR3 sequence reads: CSAIRGTGNTDTQYF.

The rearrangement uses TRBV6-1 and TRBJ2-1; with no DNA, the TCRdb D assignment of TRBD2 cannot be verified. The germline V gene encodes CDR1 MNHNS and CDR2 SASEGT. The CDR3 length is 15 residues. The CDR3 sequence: CASSVREGVYNEQFF.

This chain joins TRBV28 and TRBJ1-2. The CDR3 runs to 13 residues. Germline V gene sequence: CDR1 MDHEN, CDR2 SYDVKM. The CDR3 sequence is CASNGEPNYGYTF.

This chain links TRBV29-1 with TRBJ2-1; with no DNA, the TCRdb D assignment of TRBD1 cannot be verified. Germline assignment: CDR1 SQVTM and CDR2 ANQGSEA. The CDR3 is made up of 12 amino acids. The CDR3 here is CSVLGLGGEQFF.

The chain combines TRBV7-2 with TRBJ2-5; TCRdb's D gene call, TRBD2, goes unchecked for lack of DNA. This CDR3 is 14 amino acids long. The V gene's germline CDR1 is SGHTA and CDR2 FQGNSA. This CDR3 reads CASSRLAGAETQYF.

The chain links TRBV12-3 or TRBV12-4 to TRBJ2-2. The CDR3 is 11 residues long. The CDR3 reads CASKLAGELFF.

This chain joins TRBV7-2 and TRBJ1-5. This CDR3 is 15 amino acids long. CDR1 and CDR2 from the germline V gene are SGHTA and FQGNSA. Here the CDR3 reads CASRQEGLSNQPQHF.

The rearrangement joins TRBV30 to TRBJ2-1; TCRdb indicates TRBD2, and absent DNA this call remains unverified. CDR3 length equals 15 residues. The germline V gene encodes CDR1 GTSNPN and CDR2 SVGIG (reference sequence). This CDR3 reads CAWRTGGSSYNEQFF.

This chain's CDR3 is CIWGHSQNTEAFF. The chain joins TRBV29-1 to TRBJ1-1; the TCRdb D gene call, TRBD1, has no DNA to confirm it. CDR1 is SQVTM and CDR2 is ANQGSEA in the germline V gene. This CDR3 has 13 amino acids.

This CDR3 is CSVEDQRNTGELFF. V is TRBV29-1 and J is TRBJ2-2. The CDR3 is 14 amino acids. The germline CDR1 and CDR2 sequences are SQVTM and ANQGSEA.

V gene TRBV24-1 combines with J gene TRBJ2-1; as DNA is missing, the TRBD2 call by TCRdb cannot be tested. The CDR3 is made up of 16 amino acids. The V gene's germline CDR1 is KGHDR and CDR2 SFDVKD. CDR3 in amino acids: CATSGTSGTGANEQFF.